The 20 T cell receptor beta chains given below trace back to one sample, sequenced in a study of CXCR3-negative and CXCR3-positive naive CD8 T cells. Study-level points and caveats: TRB CDR3s were more hydrophobic in CXCR3-positive than in CXCR3-negative naive cells.

These receptors have no identified antigens. Libraries of TRB cDNA were made by 5' RACE and carried UMIs. TCRdb processed the 5' RACE reads again and assigns one entry to each CDR3 protein, with no DNA. The data include 140,000 to 150,000 distinct CDR3 sequences; the top ten clones carry approximately 0.27%. The sequenced material came from naive CXCR3+ CD8+ T cells from blood. Subset here: CD45RO-CCR7+CD27+CD95- naive CD8+ T cells expressing CXCR3 (TNR3+). All receptors come from a human donor in good health. Some clones in this sample may be carry-over from other donors' samples.

The chain joins TRBV28 to TRBJ2-5; lacking DNA, the TRBD1 call made by TCRdb goes unchecked. The CDR3 sequence is 17 residues long. CDR1 MDHEN and CDR2 SYDVKM come from the germline V gene. CDR3 residues: CASSTSLRGVGSETQYF.

V is TRBV10-1 and J is TRBJ1-2; there is no DNA to check the TCRdb D call of TRBD1. The CDR3 is 14 residues long. Per germline, CDR1 WNHNN and CDR2 SYGVQD (reference sequence). CDR3 residues: CASSPGQGMSGYTF.

V usage is TRBV15 and J usage is TRBJ1-5; the TCRdb call, TRBD1, lacks DNA for checking. The length of the CDR3 is 14 residues. Per germline, CDR1 LNHNV and CDR2 YYDKDF (reference sequence). Here the CDR3 reads CATTSGTGIQPQHF. The variable domain in full, completed from reference TRBV15 and TRBJ1-5, reads DAMVIQNPRYQVTQFGKPVTLSCSQTLNHNVMYWYQQKSSQAPKLLFHYYDKDFNNEADTPDNFQSRRPNTSFCFLDIRSPGLGDTAMYLCATTSGTGIQPQHFGDGTRLSIL.

V is TRBV5-6 and J is TRBJ1-5; the D call of TRBD1 rests on TCRdb alone, since no DNA is present to check it. Germline CDR1 is SGHDT and CDR2 is YYEEEE. The CDR3 length is 15 residues. The CDR3 sequence is CASSLARGRNQPQHF.

This chain connects TRBV7-8 to TRBJ2-3; the TCRdb D gene call, TRBD2, has no DNA to confirm it. Germline values: CDR1 SGHVS, CDR2 FQNEAQ. The CDR3 extends over 20 amino acids. CDR3 protein: CASSLTAGSGGASDRHTQYF.

The chain recombines TRBV7-8 with TRBJ2-2; TCRdb's D call, TRBD2, is unchecked because there is no DNA. In germline, CDR1 is SGHVS, CDR2 FQNEAQ. The CDR3 extends over 14 amino acids. CDR3 protein: CASIGGVITGELFF.

CDR3 region: CASSYQGVGATDTQYF. The gene calls are TRBV6-5 and TRBJ2-3; checking the TCRdb D call of TRBD1 is not possible without DNA. Looked up from germline, CDR1 is MNHEY and CDR2 is SVGAGI. The CDR3 extends over 16 amino acids.

This sequence joins TRBV5-1 and TRBJ2-7. CDR1 and CDR2 from the germline V gene are SGHRS and YFSETQ. The CDR3 length is 14 residues. CDR3 sequence: CASSLAAVGYEQYF.

The CDR3 region is CASSPKVSPTEYNEQFF. The rearrangement links TRBV18 to TRBJ2-1; the D call of TRBD2 rests on TCRdb alone, since no DNA is present to check it. The CDR3 runs 17 residues. Germline lookup yields CDR1 KGHSH and CDR2 LQKENI.

The chain links TRBV5-5 to TRBJ1-1. The CDR3 totals 13 residues. Germline CDR1 is SGHKS and CDR2 is YYEKEE (reference sequence). The CDR3 region is CASRSPGNTEAFF.

The V and J genes are TRBV4-1 and TRBJ2-7; absent DNA, TCRdb's TRBD1 call cannot be checked. The CDR3 totals 15 residues. From germline, CDR1 is MGHRA and CDR2 YSYEKL. This CDR3 is CASSPGGTLLYEQYF.

The J gene is TRBJ2-2, the V gene TRBV7-3; the D gene TCRdb calls, TRBD2, cannot be checked with no DNA. Germline-derived CDR1 and CDR2 are SGHTA and FQGTGA. The CDR3 covers 17 residues. CDR3: CASSSSLTSGRTGELFF. The full variable domain, completed using reference TRBV7-3 and TRBJ2-2, is GAGVSQTPSNKVTEKGKYVELRCDPISGHTALYWYRQSLGQGPEFLIYFQGTGAADDSGLPNDRFFAVRPEGSVSTLKIQRTERGDSAVYLCASSSSLTSGRTGELFFGEGSRLTVL.

The chain couples TRBV5-5 to TRBJ1-2. CDR3 length equals 18 residues. The germline gives CDR1 SGHKS, CDR2 YYEKEE (reference sequence). CDR3 sequence: CASSPLPARLTDLYGYTF.

V usage is TRBV7-9 and J usage is TRBJ2-7. Germline V CDR1 and CDR2: SEHNR, FQNEAQ (reference sequence). This CDR3 has 13 residues. The CDR3 sequence is CASSSGPYYEQYF.

The CDR3: CASSRTPKDEQYF. V is TRBV4-2 and J is TRBJ2-7; the D gene TCRdb calls, TRBD1, cannot be checked with no DNA. CDR1 and CDR2 from the germline V gene are LGHNA and YNFKEQ. The CDR3 totals 13 residues.

CDR3 amino acids: CASSLALSLAGEGYEQYF. The chain links TRBV7-9 to TRBJ2-7; lacking DNA, the TRBD2 call made by TCRdb goes unchecked. Germline CDR1 and CDR2: SEHNR and FQNEAQ (reference sequence). This CDR3 comprises 18 residues.

The genes are TRBV28 and TRBJ2-7; TCRdb lists TRBD1, though no DNA is available to test this call. This CDR3 has 15 residues. The germline V gene encodes CDR1 MDHEN and CDR2 SYDVKM. The CDR3 region is CASSLTGPSSYEQYF. Variable domain in full (rest from reference TRBV28 and TRBJ2-7): DVKVTQSSRYLVKRTGEKVFLECVQDMDHENMFWYRQDPGLGLRLIYFSYDVKMKEKGDIPEGYSVSREKKERFSLILESASTNQTSMYLCASSLTGPSSYEQYFGPGTRLTVT.

The chain links TRBV7-3 to TRBJ2-1; checking the TCRdb D call of TRBD1 is not possible without DNA. The length of the CDR3 is 12 residues. The germline V gene has CDR1 SGHTA and CDR2 FQGTGA. The CDR3 sequence: CASSPPGGEQFF. Variable domain in full (rest from reference TRBV7-3 and TRBJ2-1): GAGVSQTPSNKVTEKGKYVELRCDPISGHTALYWYRQSLGQGPEFLIYFQGTGAADDSGLPNDRFFAVRPEGSVSTLKIQRTERGDSAVYLCASSPPGGEQFFGPGTRLTVL.

V and J are TRBV20-1 and TRBJ1-5; the D gene TCRdb calls, TRBD1, cannot be checked with no DNA. Germline V lookup: CDR1 DFQATT, CDR2 SNEGSKA (reference sequence). The CDR3 sequence is 15 residues long. The CDR3 region is CSAATGLNGNQPQHF.

This chain connects TRBV6-1 to TRBJ1-5; there is no DNA to check the TCRdb D call of TRBD1. From germline, CDR1 is MNHNS and CDR2 SASEGT. The CDR3 runs to 12 residues. The CDR3 sequence is CASRLGGQPQHF.